The next 16 T cell receptor beta chains were all read from a single sample in a study of OX40 agonist ivuxolimab in advanced cancers. Libraries were made using the immunoSEQ multiplex PCR assay. The table was pulled from immuneACCESS by TCRdb, which kept in-frame rearrangements only. Such tables lose some clones; where checked, under half of the loss comes from unresolved V genes, and the rest has no known cause. The sample table records approximately 70,000 clones; 80% to 90% of these occur just once. The biggest ten clones account for 8% to 10% of the sample. The sample consisted of CD4+ or CD8+ T cells sorted from blood, taken in a trial of the OX40 agonist ivuxolimab. The receptors originated from an adult with an advanced solid tumor such as melanoma, head and neck, liver or kidney cancer.

V usage is TRBV27 and J usage is TRBJ1-1; D remains ambiguous. The germline gives CDR1 MNHEY, CDR2 SMNVEV (reference sequence). The V and J ends lost 3 bases and 0 bases respectively, with 2 bases between them. The CDR3 is made up of 12 amino acids. The CDR3 nucleotides read TGTGCCAGCAGTTTCCTGAACACTGAAGCTTTCTTT. It is translated as CASSFLNTEAFF.

The chain employs TRBV9 and TRBJ1-2; D ambiguous. The CDR3 is 13 amino acids. With 4 bases removed from V and 6 bases from J, the gap between germline ends came to 13 bases. The germline V gene has CDR1 SGDLS and CDR2 YYNGEE. CDR3 in amino acids: CASSSPPMNGYTF. The CDR3 DNA reads as TGTGCCAGCAGCTCCCCACCCATGAATGGCTACACCTTC.

The chain combines TRBV19 with TRBJ1-1; D is perhaps TRBD1 (5 bases). The germline V gene encodes CDR1 LNHDA and CDR2 SQIVND (reference sequence). Trimming shortened V by 0 bases and J by 1 base, and 12 bases separated the two germline ends. The CDR3 has 16 residues. CDR3 amino acids: CASSIDQGDSNTEAFF. In DNA, the CDR3 is TGTGCCAGTAGTATAGATCAAGGGGACTCGAACACTGAAGCTTTCTTT.

The chain employs TRBV30 and TRBJ1-3; a weak D match, TRBD1 (6 bases). The germline gives CDR1 GTSNPN, CDR2 SVGIG (reference sequence). V was shortened by 2 bases and J by 2 bases, with 10 bases between the two germline ends. The CDR3 has 14 amino acids. The CDR3 DNA is TGTGCCTGGAGTAGGGGGACTGCTGGAAACACCATATATTTT. Protein: CAWSRGTAGNTIYF.

This clone has just one count. Other DNA sequences of this sample code for an identical CDR3. The V and J genes are TRBV27 and TRBJ2-3; D is possibly TRBD2 (5 bases). Germline V gene data show CDR1 as MNHEY and CDR2 as SMNVEV (reference sequence). V dropped 2 bases and J dropped 8 bases, with 17 bases sitting between them. The CDR3 length is 15 residues. The CDR3 nucleotides are TGTGCCAGCAGTTTACTAGGGCAGGACGAGGGTACGCAGTATTTT. This codes for CASSLLGQDEGTQYF.

This clone has just a few counts. J is TRBJ2-5 and V is TRBV2; possibly TRBD1 or TRBD2 for D (5 bases each). Germline CDR1 is SNHLY and CDR2 is FYNNEI. V lost 1 base, J lost 1 base, and 19 bases lay in between. This CDR3 is 18 amino acids long. CDR3 loop: CASSEDRWRGQFQETQYF. As DNA, the CDR3 is TGTGCCAGCAGTGAAGACAGGTGGCGAGGGCAGTTCCAAGAGACCCAGTACTTC.

The chain is built from TRBV5-1 and TRBJ1-4; possibly TRBD1 for D (5 bases). Trimming took 1 base from V and 12 from J, leaving 13 bases between them. CDR1 and CDR2 (germline): SGHRS, YFSETQ. The CDR3 has 13 residues. The CDR3 is CASSLSLWDELFF. The CDR3 nucleotides are TGCGCCAGCAGCTTGAGCCTATGGGACGAACTGTTTTTT. Together with reference TRBV5-1 and TRBJ1-4, the CDR3 gives the full variable domain: KAGVTQTPRYLIKTRGQQVTLSCSPISGHRSVSWYQQTPGQGLQFLFEYFSETQRNKGNFPGRFSGRQFSNSRSEMNVSTLELGDSALYLCASSLSLWDELFFGSGTQLSVL.

The chain uses TRBV4-1 and TRBJ1-1; no reliable D call. Trimming cost V 4 bases and J 11 bases, with 17 bases left between them. The CDR3 is 13 amino acids. CDR1 and CDR2 from the germline V gene are MGHRA and YSYEKL. This chain's CDR3 is CASSRSSRGDAFF. DNA for the CDR3: TGCGCCAGCAGCCGGTCCTCTCGGGGAGATGCTTTCTTT.

The V gene is TRBV2, the J gene TRBJ1-4, with 7 nucleotides matching TRBD1. With V trimmed by 5 bases and J by 4 bases, 4 bases remained unmatched. CDR1 is SNHLY and CDR2 is FYNNEI in the germline V gene. The CDR3 spans 14 residues. CDR3 coding DNA: TGTGCCAGCAGTATAGACAGGGTTAATGAAAAACTGTTTTTT. Translation gives CASSIDRVNEKLFF.

The chain is built from TRBV7-3 and TRBJ2-5; D gene uncertain. The V gene lost 3 bases and the J gene lost 4 bases, with 12 bases spanning the gap. This CDR3 spans 14 amino acids. CDR1 and CDR2 (germline): SGHTA, FQGTGA. CDR3 sequence (DNA): TGTGCCAGCAGCTTCGGACGGAAGGGAGAGACCCAGTACTTC. Translation: CASSFGRKGETQYF.

The CDR3 spells CASSPGQFNEKLFF. The CDR3 DNA is TGCGCCAGCAGCCCGGGACAGTTTAATGAAAAACTGTTTTTT. This chain links TRBV5-1 with TRBJ1-4; 7 bases line up with TRBD1. This CDR3 spans 14 amino acids. J lost 4 bases, V lost 4 bases, and 4 bases had no gene match. Germline-derived CDR1 and CDR2 are SGHRS and YFSETQ.

The rearrangement links TRBV29-1 to TRBJ2-5; D remains ambiguous. In germline, CDR1 is SQVTM, CDR2 ANQGSEA. The CDR3 sequence is 12 residues long. V lost 4 bases and J 1 base, leaving 7 bases between the germline ends. CDR3 in DNA: TGCAGCGTTGGCCAGATCCAAGAGACCCAGTACTTC. Amino acids: CSVGQIQETQYF. The whole variable domain, remainder taken from reference TRBV29-1 and TRBJ2-5, is SAVISQKPSRDICQRGTSLTIQCQVDSQVTMMFWYRQQPGQSLTLIATANQGSEATYESGFVIDKFPISRPNLTFSTLTVSNMSPEDSSIYLCSVGQIQETQYFGPGTRLLVL.

This chain links TRBV11-2 with TRBJ2-7; D ambiguous. This CDR3 is 11 amino acids long. Germline-derived CDR1 and CDR2 are SGHAT and FQNNGV. V gave up 5 bases and J gave up 3 bases, with 5 bases separating them. CDR3 DNA: TGTGCCAGCAGCAACAGCTACGAGCAGTACTTC. Translation gives CASSNSYEQYF.

This clone has a single count. J is TRBJ2-1 and V is TRBV5-1; 11 nucleotides align to TRBD1. V lost 5 bases and J lost 7; bases outside the gene matches: 11. This CDR3 region has 16 residues. Germline V gene sequence: CDR1 SGHRS, CDR2 YFSETQ. The CDR3 sequence: CASSRTGTGGWNEQFF. For the CDR3, the DNA is TGCGCCAGCAGTAGGACCGGGACAGGGGGATGGAATGAGCAGTTCTTC.

This chain links TRBV5-1 with TRBJ2-7; TRBD1 might be the D (7 bases). The CDR3 has 14 residues. Per germline, CDR1 SGHRS and CDR2 YFSETQ. V was cut by 3 bases and J by 7 bases, with 17 bases left in between. Here the CDR3 DNA reads TGCGCCAGCAGCTCGACAGGGATCGCGGGAGAGCAGTACTTC. Translated: CASSSTGIAGEQYF.

The gene calls are TRBV7-3 and TRBJ2-1; D is possibly TRBD2 (5 bases). The CDR3 covers 14 residues. V was cut by 3 bases and J by 1 base, with 7 bases left in between. Germline assignment: CDR1 SGHTA and CDR2 FQGTGA. Here the CDR3 reads CASSFSASYNEQFF. In nucleotides, the CDR3 is TGTGCCAGCAGCTTTAGCGCATCCTACAATGAGCAGTTCTTC.